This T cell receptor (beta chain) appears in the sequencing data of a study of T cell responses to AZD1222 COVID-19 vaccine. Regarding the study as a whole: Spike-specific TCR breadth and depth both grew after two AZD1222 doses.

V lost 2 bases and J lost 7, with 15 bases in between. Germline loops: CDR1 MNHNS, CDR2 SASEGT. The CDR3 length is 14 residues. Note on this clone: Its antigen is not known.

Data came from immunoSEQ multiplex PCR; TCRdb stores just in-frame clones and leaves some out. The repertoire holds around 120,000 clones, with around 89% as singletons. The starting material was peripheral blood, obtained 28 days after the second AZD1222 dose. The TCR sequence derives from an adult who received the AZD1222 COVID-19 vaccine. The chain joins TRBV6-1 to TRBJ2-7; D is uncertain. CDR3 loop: CASSEHVVAFEQYF. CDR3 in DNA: TGTGCCAGCAGTGAACATGTGGTAGCATTTGAGCAGTACTTC.